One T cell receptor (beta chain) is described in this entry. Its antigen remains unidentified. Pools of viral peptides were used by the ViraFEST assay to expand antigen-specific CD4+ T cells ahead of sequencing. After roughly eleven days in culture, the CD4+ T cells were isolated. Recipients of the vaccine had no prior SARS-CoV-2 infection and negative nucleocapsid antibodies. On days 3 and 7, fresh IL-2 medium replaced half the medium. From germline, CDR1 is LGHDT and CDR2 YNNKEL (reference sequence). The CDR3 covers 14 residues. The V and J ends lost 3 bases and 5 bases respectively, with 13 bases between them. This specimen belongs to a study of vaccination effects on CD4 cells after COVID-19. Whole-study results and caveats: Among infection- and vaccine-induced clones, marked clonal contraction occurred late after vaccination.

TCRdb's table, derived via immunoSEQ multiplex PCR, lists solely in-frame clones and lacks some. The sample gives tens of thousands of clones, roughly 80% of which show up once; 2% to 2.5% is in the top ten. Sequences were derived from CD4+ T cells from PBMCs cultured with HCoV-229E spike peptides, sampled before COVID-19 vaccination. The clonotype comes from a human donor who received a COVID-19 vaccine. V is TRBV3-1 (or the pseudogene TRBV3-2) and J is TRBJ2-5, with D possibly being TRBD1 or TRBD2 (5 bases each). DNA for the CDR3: TGTGCCAGCAGCCACCCGGGGACGGCGGAGACCCAGTACTTC. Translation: CASSHPGTAETQYF.